The 21 T cell receptor beta chains below come from one sample, sequenced in a study of vaccination and CD4 T cells after COVID-19. The study sequenced cultured CD4+ T cell DNA using the Oncomine TCR Beta short-read assay. TCRdb passed the PCR reads through MiXCR, listing each CDR3 protein once. This table holds under 25,000 distinct CDR3 sequences, under 40% found once. No antigen is known for these receptors. Time point described: late sampling 161 to 241 days after vaccination in three convalescent patients. The treatment denotes: approximately 9-day PBMC culture with coronavirus spike peptide pools or control peptides (ViraFEST assay). Sample: CD4+ T cells from blood, cultured in vitro, taken about 7 months after SARS-CoV-2 vaccination. Source of these receptors: a human donor who had recovered from COVID-19.

In its sample, this clonotype was seen once. The chain recombines TRBV29-1 with TRBJ1-2, with 8 bases that match TRBD1. Germline CDR1 and CDR2: SQVTM and ANQGSEA. The CDR3 spans 12 residues. The trim removed 3 bases at V and 10 bases at J, leaving 7 bases unmatched. In DNA, the CDR3 is TGCAGCGTTGAGACAGGGGATCGGACCTACACCTTC. Translating gives CSVETGDRTYTF.

In this sample, this clonotype is medium-sized. This sequence joins TRBV6-2 or TRBV6-3 and TRBJ2-7; D gene uncertain. With 2 bases removed from V and 0 bases from J, the gap between germline ends came to 8 bases. Germline CDR1 is MNHEY and CDR2 is SVGEGT. This CDR3 contains 14 residues. CDR3 DNA sequence: TGTGCCAGCAGTTACCGTGCCACCTCCTACGAGCAGTACTTC. This codes for CASSYRATSYEQYF.

There are a few counts of this clonotype. V gene TRBV20-1 combines with J gene TRBJ1-5; possible D gene TRBD1, 5 bases. The V gene lost 5 bases and the J gene lost 3 bases, with 17 bases spanning the gap. The CDR3 has 15 residues. Per germline, CDR1 DFQATT and CDR2 SNEGSKA (reference sequence). The CDR3 region is CSAGGGGDINQPQHF. DNA for the CDR3: TGCAGTGCTGGGGGGGGAGGGGATATCAATCAGCCCCAGCATTTT.

This clonotype was counted between two and nine times. This rearrangement joins TRBV20-1 to TRBJ2-3, with D perhaps TRBD1 (5 bases). This CDR3 contains 15 residues. CDR1 is DFQATT, CDR2 SNEGSKA, per germline (reference sequence). V lost 0 bases, J lost 4 bases, and 14 bases lay in between. The CDR3 DNA reads as TGCAGTGCTAGAGATCCGGTAGGGGCCTCAGATACGCAGTATTTT. Translating it yields CSARDPVGASDTQYF.

This clonotype has more than one count but fewer than ten. The chain couples TRBV6-4 to TRBJ2-1; 9 bases line up with TRBD2. The CDR3 is 15 residues long. Trimming cost V 0 bases and J 8 bases; bases outside gene matches: 5. Germline values: CDR1 MRHNA, CDR2 SNTAGT. The DNA for the CDR3 is TGTGCCAGCAGTGACTCGTCTAGCGGGATTGATGAGCAGTTCTTC. It specifies CASSDSSSGIDEQFF.

In its sample, this clonotype was seen a few times. Here the CDR3 reads CASSTSDRPGQAFF. CDR3 nucleotides: TGTGCCAGCAGTACATCAGATAGACCGGGACAAGCTTTCTTT. The rearrangement joins TRBV27 to TRBJ1-1; possibly TRBD1 for D (5 bases). V lost 5 bases and J lost 9, with 19 bases in between. In germline, CDR1 is MNHEY, CDR2 SMNVEV (reference sequence). The CDR3 is 14 amino acids.

This clonotype occurred a few times. The chain is built from TRBV7-2 and TRBJ2-7; 11 nucleotides align to TRBD2. There are 15 residues in the CDR3. The V gene's germline CDR1 is SGHTA and CDR2 FQGNSA. The V gene end was trimmed by 1 base and the J gene end by 4 bases; junction bases not matched to a gene: 3. The CDR3 spells CASSLDLAGGYEQYF. CDR3 in DNA: TGTGCCAGCAGCTTAGACCTAGCGGGAGGTTACGAGCAGTACTTC.

This clonotype was seen only a few times. This sequence joins TRBV20-1 and TRBJ2-5; 12 nucleotides line up with TRBD1. Germline trimming cut 3 bases from V and 2 bases from J; bases unmatched to any gene: 4. This CDR3 is 15 amino acids long. CDR1 DFQATT and CDR2 SNEGSKA come from the germline V gene (reference sequence). The CDR3 spells CSARGTGGHQETQYF. CDR3 nucleotide sequence: TGCAGTGCTAGGGGGACAGGGGGCCATCAAGAGACCCAGTACTTC.

This clonotype was detected only once. The chain couples TRBV4-1 to TRBJ2-1; a possible D gene is TRBD1 (6 bases). The CDR3 is 15 amino acids. V dropped 2 bases and J dropped 1 base, with 9 bases sitting between them. Germline V CDR1 and CDR2: MGHRA, YSYEKL. The CDR3 sequence is CASSQQGSSYNEQFF. The CDR3 coding sequence is TGCGCCAGCAGCCAACAGGGGAGTTCCTACAATGAGCAGTTCTTC.

The chain recombines TRBV6-2 or TRBV6-3 with TRBJ2-5; the D is unclear. V was pared by 0 bases and J by 4 bases, with 12 bases between. The CDR3 spans 15 residues. Looked up from germline, CDR1 is MNHEY and CDR2 is SVGEGT. CDR3 coding DNA: TGTGCCAGCAGTTACTCGTTTCAGGTCCCAGAGACCCAGTACTTC. It encodes CASSYSFQVPETQYF.

In this sample, this clonotype turned up a few times. The genes are TRBV28 and TRBJ1-6; D is unclear. Trimming pared 1 base from V and 10 bases from J, leaving 5 bases between. This CDR3 contains 12 residues. Germline assignment: CDR1 MDHEN and CDR2 SYDVKM. The CDR3 spells CASSLYRSPLHF. DNA of the CDR3: TGTGCCAGCAGTTTATATCGGTCACCCCTCCACTTT. Based on the CDR3 plus reference TRBV28 and TRBJ1-6, the full variable domain is DVKVTQSSRYLVKRTGEKVFLECVQDMDHENMFWYRQDPGLGLRLIYFSYDVKMKEKGDIPEGYSVSREKKERFSLILESASTNQTSMYLCASSLYRSPLHFGNGTRLTVT.

The chain employs TRBV20-1 and TRBJ2-7, with TRBD2 as a possible D gene (7 bases). V lost 5 bases to trimming and J lost 2 bases, with 19 bases between them. Germline values: CDR1 DFQATT, CDR2 SNEGSKA (reference sequence). The CDR3 spans 15 residues. The CDR3, as DNA: TGCAGTGCTGGGACATGGGCTAGCGGAGCCTACGAGCAGTACTTC. It is translated as CSAGTWASGAYEQYF.

This clonotype was observed a handful of times. This rearrangement joins TRBV1 to TRBJ1-5. TRBV1 is listed as a pseudogene. There are 15 residues in the CDR3. The CDR3 is CTSSHRTDQSGPQHF. The DNA for the CDR3 is TGCACCAGCAGCCATAGGACCGATCAATCAGGGCCCCAGCATTTT.

The V call is TRBV6-5, the J call TRBJ2-5; D gene ambiguous. CDR1 is MNHEY and CDR2 is SVGAGI in the germline V gene. The CDR3 loop spans 12 amino acids. Between the trimmed V and J ends, which lost 2 bases and 2 bases, there was a span of 3 bases. The CDR3 spells CASSYGQETQYF. The CDR3 DNA reads TGTGCCAGCAGTTACGGTCAAGAGACCCAGTACTTC.

The rearrangement uses TRBV20-1 and TRBJ2-1; weak D call: TRBD1 (5 bases). The V end was cut by 0 bases, the J end by 1 base, with 10 bases between. CDR1 is DFQATT, CDR2 SNEGSKA, per germline (reference sequence). There are 15 residues in the CDR3. CDR3 nucleotide sequence: TGCAGTGCTAGAGATCCCAGGGTTTCCTACAATGAGCAGTTCTTC. It codes for CSARDPRVSYNEQFF.

A few counts support this clonotype. The chain joins TRBV20-1 to TRBJ2-5; 8 bases match TRBD2. This CDR3 contains 14 residues. Germline V CDR1 and CDR2: DFQATT, SNEGSKA (reference sequence). J lost 0 bases, V lost 3 bases, and 3 bases had no gene match. CDR3 in amino acids: CSASSGGDQETQYF. The CDR3 coding sequence is TGCAGTGCTAGTTCGGGAGGGGACCAAGAGACCCAGTACTTC.

This chain links TRBV29-1 with TRBJ2-5; D may be TRBD2 (5 bases). Trimming cost V 7 bases and J 4 bases, with 13 bases left between them. Per germline, CDR1 SQVTM and CDR2 ANQGSEA. The CDR3 has 12 residues. The DNA for the CDR3 is TGCAGCGCGGCGAGGGCTGCAGAGACCCAGTACTTC. Protein: CSAARAAETQYF. The full variable domain, its missing parts supplied by reference TRBV29-1 and TRBJ2-5, is SAVISQKPSRDICQRGTSLTIQCQVDSQVTMMFWYRQQPGQSLTLIATANQGSEATYESGFVIDKFPISRPNLTFSTLTVSNMSPEDSSIYLCSAARAAETQYFGPGTRLLVL.

The chain recombines TRBV10-3 with TRBJ2-5, with TRBD2 matching over 13 bases. The CDR3 is made up of 15 amino acids. CDR1 ENHRY and CDR2 SYGVKD come from the germline V gene. V lost 6 bases to trimming and J lost 2 bases; unmatched junction nucleotides: 3. The CDR3 nucleotides are TGTGCCATCAGAGGGACTAGCGGGACACAAGAGACCCAGTACTTC. This encodes CAIRGTSGTQETQYF.

This clonotype was observed a few times. V and J are TRBV7-3 and TRBJ2-5; 8 nucleotides align to TRBD1. Germline V lookup: CDR1 SGHTA, CDR2 FQGTGA. The CDR3 runs 15 residues. J gave up 5 bases and V 5 bases, and 10 bases lay outside the gene matches. CDR3 nucleotides: TGTGCCAGCAGCCCAACAGGGGGTCCTCGTGAGACCCAGTACTTC. Translation gives CASSPTGGPRETQYF.

The chain has TRBV20-1 and TRBJ2-4; D is perhaps TRBD1 (6 bases). The CDR3 contains 15 residues. CDR1 and CDR2 from the germline V gene are DFQATT and SNEGSKA (reference sequence). V lost 5 bases to trimming and J lost 3 bases, with 17 bases between them. The CDR3 sequence: CSASISRGVKNIQYF. The CDR3 bases are TGCAGTGCTTCCATCAGCAGGGGAGTCAAAAACATTCAGTACTTC.

This sequence joins TRBV20-1 and TRBJ2-5, with TRBD2 matching 16 bases. Germline V gene lookup returns CDR1 DFQATT and CDR2 SNEGSKA (reference sequence). After removal of 6 bases from V and 5 bases from J, the junction contained 9 bases not matched to a gene. The CDR3 is 16 residues long. CDR3 coding DNA: TGCAGTGCCACAGGGACTAGCGGGAGGGCCTCGGAGACCCAGTACTTC. Protein sequence: CSATGTSGRASETQYF.